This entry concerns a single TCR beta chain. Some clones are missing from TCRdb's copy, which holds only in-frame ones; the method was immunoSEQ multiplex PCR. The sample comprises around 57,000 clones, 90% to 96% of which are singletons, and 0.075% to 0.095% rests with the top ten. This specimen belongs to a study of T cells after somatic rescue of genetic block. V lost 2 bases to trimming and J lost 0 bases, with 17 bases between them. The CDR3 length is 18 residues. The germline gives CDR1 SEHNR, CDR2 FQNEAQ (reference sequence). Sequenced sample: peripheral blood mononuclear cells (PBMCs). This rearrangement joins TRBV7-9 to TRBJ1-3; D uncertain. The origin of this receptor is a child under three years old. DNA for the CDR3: TGTGCCAGCAGCTTACCCGCGGGCAGTTCCTACTCTGGAAACACCATATATTTT. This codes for CASSLPAGSSYSGNTIYF.